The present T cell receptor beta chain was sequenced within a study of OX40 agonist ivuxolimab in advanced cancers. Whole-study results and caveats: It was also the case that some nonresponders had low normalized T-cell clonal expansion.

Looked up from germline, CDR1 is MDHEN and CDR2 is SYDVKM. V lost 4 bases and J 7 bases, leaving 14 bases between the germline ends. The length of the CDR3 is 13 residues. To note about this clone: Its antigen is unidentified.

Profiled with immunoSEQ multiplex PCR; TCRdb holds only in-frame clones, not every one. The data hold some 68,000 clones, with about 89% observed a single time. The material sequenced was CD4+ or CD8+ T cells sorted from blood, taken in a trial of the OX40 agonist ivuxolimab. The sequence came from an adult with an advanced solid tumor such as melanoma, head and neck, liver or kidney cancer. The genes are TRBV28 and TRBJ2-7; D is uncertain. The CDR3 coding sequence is TGTGCCAGCAGTTCCTCCTTAGCTAAAGAGCAGTACTTC. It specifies CASSSSLAKEQYF.